The 18 T cell receptor beta chains below come from one sample, sequenced in a study of tumor and adjacent non-tumor tissue in lung cancer. The template was RNA from unsorted bulk tissue. This non-tumor lung sample came from over 3 cm beyond the tumor edge. The library came from three nested PCR rounds adapted from ARM-PCR protocols. TCRdb redid the calling of the multiplex PCR reads with MiXCR, one entry per CDR3 protein. The table shows about 86,000 distinct CDR3 sequences, with more than 75% occurring only once. The sample comprised distant non-tumor lung tissue. All receptors come from a woman aged 45-65 years with non-small cell lung cancer.

The rearrangement links TRBV29-1 to TRBJ2-2; no definite D call. The V gene's germline CDR1 is SQVTM and CDR2 ANQGSEA. This CDR3 region has 12 residues. With 6 bases removed from V and 5 bases from J, the gap between germline ends came to 10 bases. The DNA of the CDR3 is TGCAGCGTCCGTATGCTGACCGGGGAGCTGTTTTTT. Translated: CSVRMLTGELFF.

Details on this clonotype: At one end, the junction sequence differs from germline, possibly due to a read error. The J gene is TRBJ2-2, the V gene TRBV5-5, with D tentatively TRBD2 (5 bases). This CDR3 is 15 amino acids long. CDR1 SGHKS and CDR2 YYEKEE come from the germline V gene (reference sequence). The CDR3 DNA reads TGTGCCAGCAGCTTGGAGCGTACGAGCACCGGGGAGTTGTTTTTT. Translating gives CASSLERTSTGELFF.

Comment on this clonotype: The germline gene is not matched at one end of the junction; a read error may be the cause. The chain is built from TRBV4-2 and TRBJ1-1; D possibly corresponds to TRBD1 (6 bases). This CDR3 has 14 residues. CDR1 is LGHNA and CDR2 is YNFKEQ in the germline V gene. The chain's CDR3 is CASIVRDMNTEAFF. CDR3 nucleotides: TGTGCCAGCATCGTGCGGGACATGAATACTGAAGCTTTCTTT.

This clonotype was found once. A read error may produce the germline difference seen at one junction end. V and J are TRBV4-2 and TRBJ2-4; TRBD1 matches 8 bases. The CDR3 runs to 17 residues. CDR1 and CDR2 (germline): LGHNA, YNFKEQ. For the CDR3, the DNA is TGTGCCGGCAGTCTAAATTCAGGGGGCGCGGATAAAAACATTCAGTACTTC. It encodes CAGSLNSGGADKNIQYF.

Concerning this clonotype: At one boundary the junction diverges from the germline segment, which might be a read error. The chain employs TRBV12-5 and TRBJ2-5; D gene unclear. This CDR3 contains 15 residues. The V gene's germline CDR1 is LGHNT and CDR2 FRNRAP. CDR3 in DNA: TGTGCTAGTGGCCCCGGCGCACACTCCCAAGAGGCCCAATACTTC. Its translation: CASGPGAHSQEAQYF.

Of note for this clonotype: A read error may produce the germline difference seen at one junction end. The rearrangement links TRBV11-3 to TRBJ1-1; no firm D call. The CDR3 is made up of 14 amino acids. Germline V lookup: CDR1 SGHNT, CDR2 YENEEA. For the CDR3, the DNA is TGTGCCAGCAGCCCCGACGGTCGTAACATTGAAGCTCTCTTT. Translating gives CASSPDGRNIEALF.

This clonotype occurred once. One end of the junction is discordant with germline, which a read error may explain. The V and J genes are TRBV29-1 and TRBJ2-2; a possible D gene is TRBD2 (7 bases). Germline assignment: CDR1 SQVTM and CDR2 ANQGSEA. CDR3 size: 16 residues. For the CDR3, the DNA is TGTAGCGTTGAAGCCCCTAGGGGGAGGGCCCCCGGGGAGCTGTTTTTT. Translated, it gives CSVEAPRGRAPGELFF.

On this clonotype itself: This is likely a read error, given that the CDR3 carries no conserved phenylalanine or tryptophan at its end. It is unclear where the CDR3 begins or ends on the DNA, so no DNA is shown, and the CDR3 is as TCRdb lists it. This sequence joins TRBV29-1 and TRBJ2-1. A total of 14 residues make up the CDR3, ends included. Per the germline V gene, CDR1 is SQVTM and CDR2 is ANQGSEA. The CDR3 reads CGVEDVRGYNEQLL.

On this clonotype itself: At one end the junction does not follow the germline gene, possibly because of a read error. V is TRBV6-6 and J is TRBJ2-1; TRBD1 agrees at 8 bases. This CDR3 is built from 15 residues. In germline, CDR1 is MNHNY, CDR2 SVGAGI (reference sequence). CDR3 sequence reads: CAISRVGTGDNEQFF. The CDR3 DNA reads as TGTGCCATCTCGAGAGTCGGGACAGGAGACAATGAGCAATTCTTC.

For this clonotype: The junction does not match germline at one end; this may be a read error. The V and J genes are TRBV12-3 or TRBV12-4 and TRBJ1-5; D gene unclear. The CDR3 sequence is 14 residues long. The CDR3 spells CASSLADSNQPQHF. The DNA of the CDR3 is TGTGCAAGCAGTTTAGCGGATAGCAATCAGCCCCAACATTTT.

For this clonotype: The junction shows a germline mismatch at one end, possibly a read error. The chain is built from TRBV5-1 and TRBJ2-5; D is unresolved. This CDR3 is built from 12 residues. CDR1 and CDR2 (germline): SGHRS, YFSETQ. CDR3 sequence (DNA): TGCGCCAACGGCTTGAGACAAGAGACCGAGTACTTC. It codes for CANGLRQETEYF. The entire variable domain, with the rest obtained from reference TRBV5-1 and TRBJ2-5, is as follows: KAGVTQTPRYLIKTRGQQVTLSCSPISGHRSVSWYQQTPGQGLQFLFEYFSETQRNKGNFPGRFSGRQFSNSRSEMNVSTLELGDSALYLCANGLRQETEYFGPGTRLLVL.

Notes on this clonotype: Mismatch with germline at one junction end may stem from a read error. CDR3 DNA sequence: TGCGCCAGCAGGGAGAGCGGGAGCTCCTACAGTGAGCAGTTCTTC. It translates to CASRESGSSYSEQFF. The chain is built from TRBV5-1 and TRBJ2-1; 8 bases map to TRBD2. The CDR3 is 15 residues long. Germline-derived CDR1 and CDR2 are SGHRS and YFSETQ. Drawing the rest from reference TRBV5-1 and TRBJ2-1, the complete variable domain is KAGVTQTPRYLIKTRGQQVTLSCSPISGHRSVSWYQQTPGQGLQFLFEYFSETQRNKGNFPGRFSGRQFSNSRSEMNVSTLELGDSALYLCASRESGSSYSEQFFGPGTRLTVL.

Worth noting for this clonotype: One end of the junction does not line up with germline, which may come from a read error. V is TRBV12-3 or TRBV12-4 and J is TRBJ2-7, with TRBD1 as a possible D gene (6 bases). CDR3 length: 12 residues. The CDR3: CASRRQAYEQYF. The CDR3 bases are TGTGCCAGCAGAAGACAGGCCTACGAGCAATACTTC.

A note on this clonotype: This CDR3 is missing its conserved last phenylalanine or tryptophan, likely due to a read error. The V call is TRBV6-6, the J call TRBJ1-1; D uncertain. This CDR3 contains 15 residues. Germline V gene data show CDR1 as MNHNY and CDR2 as SVGAGI (reference sequence). V was trimmed by 4 bases and J by 0 bases, leaving 12 bases between them. The DNA for the CDR3 is TGTGCCAGCAGTTTTGAGGGCCAGGTGAACACTGAAGCTTTCTCT. It translates to CASSFEGQVNTEAFS.

On this clonotype itself: Germline is not matched at one junction end, which may reflect a read error. This chain uses TRBV10-3 with TRBJ2-7; D possibly uses TRBD1 or TRBD2 (5 bases each). The germline V gene encodes CDR1 ENHRY and CDR2 SYGVKD. The CDR3 loop spans 16 amino acids. This chain's CDR3 is CAISNRGLGRSYEQCF. The CDR3 bases are TGTGCCATAAGCAATAGGGGTTTGGGACGGTCCTACGAGCAGTGCTTC.

With regard to this clonotype: Germline and junction disagree at one end, which may indicate a read error. This chain uses TRBV11-2 with TRBJ2-1; perhaps TRBD2 as D (6 bases). Germline V gives CDR1 SGHAT, CDR2 FQNNGV. The length of the CDR3 is 14 residues. CDR3 DNA sequence: TGTGTCAGCACCGTTAGCGGTATCTACAGTGAGCAATTCTTC. It yields the protein CVSTVSGIYSEQFF. The variable domain in full, with the rest retrieved from reference TRBV11-2 and TRBJ2-1, is EAGVAQSPRYKIIEKRQSVAFWCNPISGHATLYWYQQILGQGPKLLIQFQNNGVVDDSQLPKDRFSAERLKGVDSTLKIQPAKLEDSAVYLCVSTVSGIYSEQFFGPGTRLTVL.

Concerning this clonotype itself: Here the CDR3 omits its conserved ending phenylalanine or tryptophan, so a read error is the likely source. CDR3 nucleotides: TGTGCCACCAGAGAAGGACGGGGGGCGGAGACCCAGTACCTC. This gives the protein CATREGRGAETQYL. V is TRBV24-1 and J is TRBJ2-5, with a weak D call TRBD2 (7 bases). The germline V gene has CDR1 KGHDR and CDR2 SFDVKD. The CDR3 contains 14 residues. Trimming shortened V by 7 bases and J by 5 bases, and 16 bases separated the two germline ends.

Notes on this clonotype: Relative to the germline gene, one junction end is altered; a read error may explain this. The gene calls are TRBV4-1 and TRBJ2-1; 15 bases align to TRBD2. Per the germline V gene, CDR1 is MGHRA and CDR2 is YSYEKL. The CDR3 runs to 19 residues. CDR3 in amino acids: CASSHPGLAGGPFNNEHFF. The CDR3 coding sequence is TGCGCCAGCAGCCACCCGGGACTAGCGGGAGGACCATTCAACAATGAGCATTTCTTC.